This paragraph covers one T cell receptor beta chain sequence. There are 18 residues in the CDR3. After removal of 3 bases from V and 8 bases from J, the junction contained 14 bases not matched to a gene. Germline CDR1 is MGHDK and CDR2 is SYGVNS. This specimen comes from a study of cytomegalovirus exposure and HLA in healthy donors. Primers for the PCR totalled 60 Vbeta and 13 Jbeta. This table comes from immunoSEQ multiplex PCR, and its TCRdb copy is limited to in-frame clones, with some not included. The sample includes about 84,000 clones, around 90% of them seen just once. The TCR originated in a man between 18 and 35 years old in good health and CMV-seronegative. The V call is TRBV25-1, the J call TRBJ2-1, with 12 bases that match TRBD2. The sequenced sample consisted of PBMCs. The CDR3 here is CASSDPGPTSGRFDEQFF. In DNA form, the CDR3 reads TGTGCCAGCAGTGACCCAGGCCCAACTAGCGGGAGGTTCGATGAGCAGTTCTTC.